This T cell receptor beta chain originates from a study of human T cells and chemical hapten exposure. Time point of the sample: patch test 1, 2 weeks after DPC sensitization. Sample treatment: therapeutic diphenylcyclopropenone sensitization with weekly scalp DPC. The J segment lost 5 bases and the V segment lost 3 bases, leaving 7 bases of the junction unmatched. This CDR3 has 14 amino acids. In germline, CDR1 is MGHRA, CDR2 YSYEKL. TCRdb reprocessed the RACE reads with MiXCR, giving one entry per CDR3 protein. Among 150,000 to 200,000 distinct CDR3 sequences, 14% were seen once, and the ten largest hold about 1.7%.

This TCR came from a woman in her twenties or thirties with alopecia areata. Some clones in this sample may be carry-over from other donors' samples. The sample consisted of whole blood, taken in connection with sensitization to the hapten diphenylcyclopropenone (DPC). V usage is TRBV4-1 and J usage is TRBJ2-7; 7 bases are a match to TRBD1. For the CDR3, the DNA is TGCGCCAGCAGCCAGAAAGGGGGCCTCGACGAGCAGTACTTC. This translates into CASSQKGGLDEQYF.